This T cell receptor beta chain was captured in a study of CD8+CD57+ T cells in acquired aplastic anemia. The CDR3 runs 13 residues. Germline V CDR1 and CDR2: LNHDA, SQIVND (reference sequence). The TCR beta profiling, which covered VDJ combination and CDR3 sequence, was carried out using genomic DNA as the template. TCRdb redid the calling of the reads with MiXCR, one entry per CDR3 protein. The sample shows around 150,000 distinct CDR3 sequences, just under 45% of them seen only once. This clonotype has more than one count but fewer than ten. The junction departs from germline at one end; a sequencing error may be responsible.

The TCR sequence derives from a human donor in good health. The sequenced sample consisted of sorted CD4+, CD8+, or CD8+CD57+ T cells (not recorded which) from PBMCs. The chain carries TRBV19 and TRBJ2-5; no definite D call. The CDR3 coding sequence is TGTGCCAGTAGTGGTGTCAGGCTAGAGACCCAGTACTTT. It translates to CASSGVRLETQYF.